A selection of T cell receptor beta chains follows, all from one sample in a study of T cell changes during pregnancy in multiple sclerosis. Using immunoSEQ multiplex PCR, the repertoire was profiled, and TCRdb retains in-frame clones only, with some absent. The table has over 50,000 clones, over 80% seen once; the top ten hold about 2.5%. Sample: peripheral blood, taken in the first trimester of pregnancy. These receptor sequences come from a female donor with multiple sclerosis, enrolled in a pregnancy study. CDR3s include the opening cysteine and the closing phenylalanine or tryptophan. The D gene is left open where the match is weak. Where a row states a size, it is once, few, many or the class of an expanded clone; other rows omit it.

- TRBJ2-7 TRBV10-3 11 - TGTGCCGTCGGGGGCTCCTACGAGCAGTACTTC CAVGGSYEQYF
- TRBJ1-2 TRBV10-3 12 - TGTGCCATCTATGGGGGCTTGGGTGGCTACACCTTC CAIYGGLGGYTF
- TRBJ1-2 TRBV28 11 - TGTGCCAGCAGTACAATCTATGGCTACACCTTC CASSTIYGYTF
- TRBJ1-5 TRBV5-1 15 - TGCGCCAGCAGGGAGGACGGACTAAGCAATCAGCCCCAGCATTTT CASREDGLSNQPQHF
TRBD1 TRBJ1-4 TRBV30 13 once TGTGCCTGGAGACAGGGGGCGACTGAAAAACTGTTTTTT CAWRQGATEKLFF
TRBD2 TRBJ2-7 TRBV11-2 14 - TGTGCCAGCAGCTTAAGCGGGATGGAGAACGAGCAGTACTTC CASSLSGMENEQYF
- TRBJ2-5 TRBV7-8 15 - TGTGCCAGCAGCCCAAGGACTTTCGGGGGAGAGACCCAGTACTTC CASSPRTFGGETQYF
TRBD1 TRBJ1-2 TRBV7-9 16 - TGTGCCAGCAGCACTACGACAGGGGCTGCTATGGATGGCTACACCTTC CASSTTTGAAMDGYTF
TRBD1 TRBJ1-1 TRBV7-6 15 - TGTGCCAGCAGCTTAGGCAGGGGGCGCGGCACTGAAGCTTTCTTT CASSLGRGRGTEAFF
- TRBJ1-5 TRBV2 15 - TGTGCCAGCAGTGTTGTGGGAGGGAGCAATCAGCCCCAGCATTTT CASSVVGGSNQPQHF
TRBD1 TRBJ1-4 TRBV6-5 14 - TGTGCCAGCAGTACGGACAGGGTTAAGCAAAAACTGTTTTTT CASSTDRVKQKLFF
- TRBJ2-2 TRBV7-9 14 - TGTGCCAGCAGCGCCTGGAGTGGAACCGGGGAGCTGTTTTTT CASSAWSGTGELFF
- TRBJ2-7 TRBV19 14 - TGTGCCAGTAGTGAGTCCGAGGGCCTCCACGAGCAGTACTTC CASSESEGLHEQYF
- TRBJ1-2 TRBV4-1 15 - TGCGCCAGCAGCCAAGATCGGGGGGACGGGGGTGGCTACACCTTC CASSQDRGDGGGYTF
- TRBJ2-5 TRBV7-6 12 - TGTGCCAGCAGTCGCCCTATAGAGACCCAGTACTTC CASSRPIETQYF
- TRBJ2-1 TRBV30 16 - TGTGCCTGGAGTGGGGGTGAGGCAGGGTCAAACAATGAGCAGTTCTTC CAWSGGEAGSNNEQFF
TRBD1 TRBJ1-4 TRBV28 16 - TGTGCCAGCAGTCCAGACAGGGGGCCGCTTAATGAAAAACTGTTTTTT CASSPDRGPLNEKLFF
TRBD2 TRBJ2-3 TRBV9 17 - TGTGCCAGCAGCGTAGATCAACTAGCGGGAGTATTGAATACGCAGTATTTT CASSVDQLAGVLNTQYF
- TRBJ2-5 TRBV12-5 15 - TGTGCTAGTGGTATAACGCCGCGACTCCAAGAGACCCAGTACTTC CASGITPRLQETQYF
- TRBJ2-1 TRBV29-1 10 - TGCAGCGTTACGGACAATGAGCAGTTCTTC CSVTDNEQFF
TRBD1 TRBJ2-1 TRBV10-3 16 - TGTGCCATCAGTGAGTCCATGGGACAGGGGCCCCAGGAGCAGTTCTTC CAISESMGQGPQEQFF
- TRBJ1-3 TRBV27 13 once TGTGCCAGCAGTTTATATGAGGGAAACACCATATATTTT CASSLYEGNTIYF
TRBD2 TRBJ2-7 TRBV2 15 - TGTGCCAGCAGTGAACGTTGGGGGACTACCTACGAGCAGTACTTC CASSERWGTTYEQYF
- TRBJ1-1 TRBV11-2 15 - TGTGCCAGCAGCTTAGCCCGGATCGGGGGGACTGAAGCTTTCTTT CASSLARIGGTEAFF
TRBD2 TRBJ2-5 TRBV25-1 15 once TGTGCCAGCAGTGATGTTCGGCTAGCGGTAGAGACCCAGTACTTC CASSDVRLAVETQYF
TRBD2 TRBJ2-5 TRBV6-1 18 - TGTGCCAGCAGTGCATCCAGGGGGCGGAGGACTAGCGGGGAGACCCAGTACTTC CASSASRGRRTSGETQYF
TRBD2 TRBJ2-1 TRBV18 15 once TGTGCCAGCTCACCATCAGCGGGAGAAGGGGGTGAGCAGTTCTTC CASSPSAGEGGEQFF
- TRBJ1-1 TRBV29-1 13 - TGCAGCGTTGGTGGACAGCCGAACACTGAAGCTTTCTTT CSVGGQPNTEAFF
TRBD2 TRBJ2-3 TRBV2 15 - TGTGCCAGCTATGACCTAGCGGAGTATGCAGATACGCAGTATTTT CASYDLAEYADTQYF
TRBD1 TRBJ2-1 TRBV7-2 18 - TGTGCCAGCAGCTTAGTCGGTGGCAGACAGGGGGCTTACAATGAGCAGTTCTTC CASSLVGGRQGAYNEQFF
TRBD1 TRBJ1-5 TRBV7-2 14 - TGTGCCAGCAGCTTCGACAGGGCTAATCAGCCCCAGCATTTT CASSFDRANQPQHF
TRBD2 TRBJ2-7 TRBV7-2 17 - TGTGCCAGCAGCTTGGGACTAGCGGGGACTCTGAACTACGAGCAGTACTTC CASSLGLAGTLNYEQYF
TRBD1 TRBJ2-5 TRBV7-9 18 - TGTGCCAGCAGCCCCCCCCTCCAACAGGGGGCGCTTGTTAAGACCCAGTACTTC CASSPPLQQGALVKTQYF
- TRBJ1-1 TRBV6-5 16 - TGTGCCAGCAGTTACTCGGGGGGGCGGGGGGACACTGAAGCTTTCTTT CASSYSGGRGDTEAFF
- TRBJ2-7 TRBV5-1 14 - TGCGCCAGCAGCTTGAATTTGGGCGTATACGAGCAGTACTTC CASSLNLGVYEQYF
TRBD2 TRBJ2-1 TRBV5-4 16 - TGTGCCAGCAGCTTGTCGGGAGGGCGATCCTACAATGAGCAGTTCTTC CASSLSGGRSYNEQFF
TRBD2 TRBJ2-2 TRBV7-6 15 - TGTGCCAGCAGCTTTAGCGGGAGGGCCGGCGGGGAGCTGTTTTTT CASSFSGRAGGELFF
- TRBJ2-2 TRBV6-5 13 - TGTGCCAGTACGACTAGGGACACCGGGGAGCTGTTTTTT CASTTRDTGELFF